The rows below give T cell receptor beta chains drawn from one sample of a study of T cells in Graves' hyperthyroidism and ophthalmopathy. Via MiXCR, TCRdb re-called the multiplex PCR reads, giving one row per CDR3 protein. The data show some 720,000 distinct CDR3 sequences, with about a sixth seen just once and approximately 8% held by the top ten. The sample taken for sequencing was blood. These receptors were taken from a man aged 18 to 29 with Graves' hyperthyroidism. The CDR3 runs from the conserved cysteine through the conserved F or W. D genes are given only for firm matches. Clone size appears in some rows only: once, few, many, or a class for an expanded clone.

size,V,J,D,DNA,CDR3
many,TRBV6-1,TRBJ1-5,-,TGTGCCAGCAGGTACAGGGAAATTCAGCCCCAGCATTTT,CASRYREIQPQHF
-,TRBV6-6,TRBJ2-3,-,TGTGCCAGCAGTTACCCGCGTAGTACTAGCACAGATACGCAGTATTTT,CASSYPRSTSTDTQYF
few,TRBV7-2,TRBJ2-2,TRBD2,TGTGCCAGCAGCGAAGGACTAGCGGGAATCGGGGAGCTGTTTTTT,CASSEGLAGIGELFF
many,TRBV28,TRBJ2-2,-,TGTGCCAGCAGTTCGGACAGTCCCGCGCTTTACGGCACCGGGGAGCTGTTTTTT,CASSSDSPALYGTGELFF
few,TRBV7-9,TRBJ1-1,TRBD1,TGTGCCAGCAGCCGAAGGACAGGGGATGGTATTGGAGCTTTCTTT,CASSRRTGDGIGAFF
-,TRBV5-6,TRBJ1-5,-,TGTGCCAGCAGCTTCTGGCTGTTTCGCAATCAGCCCCAGCATTTT,CASSFWLFRNQPQHF
few,TRBV19,TRBJ2-7,TRBD1,TGTGCCAGTAGGCCCCGGGACAGGGGTACCTACGAGCAGTACTTC,CASRPRDRGTYEQYF
-,TRBV19,TRBJ2-2,TRBD2,TGTGCCAGTACCCCTGGGGGGGGCACCGGGGAGCTGTTTTTT,CASTPGGGTGELFF
few,TRBV7-9,TRBJ2-7,-,TGTGCCAGCAGCTTAACGGACAGCTCCTACGAGCAGTACTTC,CASSLTDSSYEQYF
-,TRBV5-4,TRBJ1-4,TRBD1,TGTGCCAGCACCTTGGACAGGGATAATGAAAAACTGTTTTTT,CASTLDRDNEKLFF
few,TRBV14,TRBJ2-4,TRBD1,TGTGCCAGCAGCCAAGAGCGGGGACAGGGGGCCGGATACAAAAACATTCAGTACTTC,CASSQERGQGAGYKNIQYF
-,TRBV5-8,TRBJ1-5,-,TGTGCCAGCAGCTTGGCAGCCGCTTCATATCAGCCCCAGCATTTT,CASSLAAASYQPQHF
many,TRBV15,TRBJ2-1,-,TGTGCCACCAGCTCTCCGGGATCCTCCTACAATGAGCAGTTCTTC,CATSSPGSSYNEQFF
many,TRBV28,TRBJ2-7,TRBD1,TGTGCCAGCGTGAACAGGGGGCGCACCGAGCAGTACTTC,CASVNRGRTEQYF
many,TRBV2,TRBJ1-5,TRBD1,TGTGCCAGCAGTGGATCCCGGGACAGGTATAGCAATCAGCCCCAGCATTTT,CASSGSRDRYSNQPQHF